This T cell receptor beta chain derives from a study of post-analysis software for immune sequencing data. Across the study: Disease courses included relapsing-remitting, secondary progressive and progressive-relapsing multiple sclerosis. Notes on the study in general: Pronounced co-clustering by F measure was evident among identically batched samples. Patients carried roughly five TRBV segments more frequently than controls did, and TRBV5-6, TRBV5-1 and TRBV20-1 were among them.

Of note for this clonotype: Its matching antigen is unknown.

Germline values: CDR1 SGHRS, CDR2 YFSETQ. The CDR3 loop spans 14 amino acids. Trimming removed 4 bases from V and 0 bases from J, with 11 bases in between. cDNA libraries of TCR beta carried unique molecular identifiers. TCRdb re-derived calls from the PCR reads in MiXCR, one entry per CDR3 protein. The table lists some 890,000 distinct CDR3 sequences, roughly half of them singletons. This chain uses TRBV5-1 with TRBJ2-7; no firm D call. The sequence derives from a girl between 5 and 17 years old with multiple sclerosis. The sequenced sample consisted of blood. The CDR3 loop is CASSPATLSYEQYF. For the CDR3, the DNA is TGCGCCAGCAGCCCAGCGACTCTCTCCTACGAGCAGTACTTC.